The 4 T cell receptor beta chains listed next were all sequenced from one sample in a study of T cell clones after liver transplantation. Measured with immunoSEQ multiplex PCR; TCRdb has only the in-frame clones, and not every one. The sample shows 25,000 to 35,000 clones, about 94% of them seen only once. Sequencing was performed on CD8+ T cells from blood, taken 12 months after liver transplant. These receptors came from a human patient who received a liver transplant. T cells may partly derive from the graft donor.

CDR3 residues: CASRYRDMGIYEQYF. For the CDR3, the DNA is TGTGCCAGCAGATACCGGGACATGGGGATATACGAGCAGTACTTC. The chain carries TRBV6-5 and TRBJ2-7, with a tentative D call TRBD1 (6 bases). V was cut by 6 bases and J by 4 bases, with 19 bases left in between. Germline CDR1 and CDR2: MNHEY and SVGAGI. This CDR3 has 15 residues.

V and J are TRBV10-3 and TRBJ2-5, with D perhaps TRBD1 (6 bases). Germline CDR1 is ENHRY and CDR2 is SYGVKD. The CDR3 extends over 15 amino acids. V gave up 4 bases and J gave up 3 bases, with 15 bases separating them. CDR3 DNA: TGTGCCATCAGTGTCTTGACAGGTGTTGAAGAGACCCAGTACTTC. Translated: CAISVLTGVEETQYF.

The rearrangement joins TRBV9 to TRBJ2-5, with 8 bases lining up with TRBD1. Germline V gene sequence: CDR1 SGDLS, CDR2 YYNGEE. J gave up 5 bases and V 1 base, and 4 bases lay outside the gene matches. This CDR3 is 14 amino acids long. CDR3 protein: CASSVQGAAETQYF. CDR3 nucleotide sequence: TGTGCCAGCAGCGTACAGGGGGCAGCGGAGACCCAGTACTTC. Using reference TRBV9 and TRBJ2-5 for the parts outside the CDR3, the full variable domain is DSGVTQTPKHLITATGQRVTLRCSPRSGDLSVYWYQQSLDQGLQFLIQYYNGEERAKGNILERFSAQQFPDLHSELNLSSLELGDSALYFCASSVQGAAETQYFGPGTRLLVL.

The count of this clone is one. This chain links TRBV7-2 with TRBJ2-5; D is uncertain. The germline gives CDR1 SGHTA, CDR2 FQGNSA. The CDR3 is made up of 19 amino acids. Trimming left V 2 bases short and J 2 bases short, with 24 bases between. The CDR3 reads CASSLPEVGRETLQETQYF. CDR3 nucleotide sequence: TGTGCCAGCAGCTTACCCGAGGTGGGAAGGGAAACGTTGCAAGAGACCCAGTACTTC.